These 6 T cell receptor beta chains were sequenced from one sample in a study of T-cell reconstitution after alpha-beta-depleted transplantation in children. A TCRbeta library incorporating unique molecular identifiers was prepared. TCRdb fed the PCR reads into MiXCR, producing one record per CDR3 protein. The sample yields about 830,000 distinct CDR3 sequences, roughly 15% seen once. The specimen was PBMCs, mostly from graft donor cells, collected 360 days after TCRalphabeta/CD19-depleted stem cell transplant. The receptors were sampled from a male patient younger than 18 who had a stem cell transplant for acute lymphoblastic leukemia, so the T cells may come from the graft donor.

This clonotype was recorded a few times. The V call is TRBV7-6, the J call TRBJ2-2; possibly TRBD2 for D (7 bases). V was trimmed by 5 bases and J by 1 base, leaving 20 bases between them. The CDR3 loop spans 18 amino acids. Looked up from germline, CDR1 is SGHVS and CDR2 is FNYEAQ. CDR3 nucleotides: TGTGCCAGCAGCCGTTGGATGAGGGGGGGACGGAACACCGGGGAGCTGTTTTTT. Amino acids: CASSRWMRGGRNTGELFF.

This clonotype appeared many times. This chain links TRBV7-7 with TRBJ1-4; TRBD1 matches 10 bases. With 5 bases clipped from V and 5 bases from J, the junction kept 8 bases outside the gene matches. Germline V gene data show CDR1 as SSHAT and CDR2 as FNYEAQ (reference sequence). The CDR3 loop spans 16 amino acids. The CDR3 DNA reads TGTGCCAGCAGCCGCGGACCGGGACAGGGGAATGAAAAACTGTTTTTT. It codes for CASSRGPGQGNEKLFF.

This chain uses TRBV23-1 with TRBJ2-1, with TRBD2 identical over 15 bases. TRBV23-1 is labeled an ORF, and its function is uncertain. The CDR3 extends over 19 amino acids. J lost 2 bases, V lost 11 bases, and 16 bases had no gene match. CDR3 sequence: CADSQQGTSGRIPYNEQFF. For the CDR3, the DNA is TGCGCCGACAGTCAGCAGGGGACTAGCGGGAGGATCCCCTACAATGAGCAGTTCTTC.

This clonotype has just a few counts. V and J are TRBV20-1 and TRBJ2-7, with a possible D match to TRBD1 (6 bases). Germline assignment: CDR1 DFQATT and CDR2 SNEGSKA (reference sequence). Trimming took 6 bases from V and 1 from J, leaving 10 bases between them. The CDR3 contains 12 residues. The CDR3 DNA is TGCAGTGCCGCGGACAGTTCCTACGAGCAGTACTTC. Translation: CSAADSSYEQYF.

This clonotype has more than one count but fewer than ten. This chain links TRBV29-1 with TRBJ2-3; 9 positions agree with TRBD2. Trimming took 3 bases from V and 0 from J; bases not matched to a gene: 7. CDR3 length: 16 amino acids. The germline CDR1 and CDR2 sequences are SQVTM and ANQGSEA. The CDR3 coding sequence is TGCAGCGTTGACGGGCTAGCGGGACCTAGCACAGATACGCAGTATTTT. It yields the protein CSVDGLAGPSTDTQYF.

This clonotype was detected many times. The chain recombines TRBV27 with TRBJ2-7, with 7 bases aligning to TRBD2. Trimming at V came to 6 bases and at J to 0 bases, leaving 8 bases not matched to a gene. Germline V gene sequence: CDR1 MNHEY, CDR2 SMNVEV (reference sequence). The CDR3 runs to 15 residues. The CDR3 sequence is CASSWASGSSYEQYF. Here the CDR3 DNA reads TGTGCCAGCAGCTGGGCTAGCGGAAGCTCCTACGAGCAGTACTTC.